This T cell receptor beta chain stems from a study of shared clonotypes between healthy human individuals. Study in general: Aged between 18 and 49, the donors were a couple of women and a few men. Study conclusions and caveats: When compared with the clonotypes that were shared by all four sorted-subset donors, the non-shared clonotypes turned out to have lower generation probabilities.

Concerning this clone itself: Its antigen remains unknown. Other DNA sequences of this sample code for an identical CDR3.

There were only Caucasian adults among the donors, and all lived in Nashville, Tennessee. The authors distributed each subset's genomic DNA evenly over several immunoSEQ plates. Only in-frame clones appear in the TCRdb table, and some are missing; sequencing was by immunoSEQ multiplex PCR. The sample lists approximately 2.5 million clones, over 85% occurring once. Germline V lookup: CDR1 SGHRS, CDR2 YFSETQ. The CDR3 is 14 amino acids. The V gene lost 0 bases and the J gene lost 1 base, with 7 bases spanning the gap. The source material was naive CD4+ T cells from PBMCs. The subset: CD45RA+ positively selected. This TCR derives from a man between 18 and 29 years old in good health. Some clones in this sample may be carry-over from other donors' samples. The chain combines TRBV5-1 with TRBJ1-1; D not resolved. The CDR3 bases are TGCGCCAGCAGCTTGGTGGTCGAGAACACTGAAGCTTTCTTT. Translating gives CASSLVVENTEAFF.